The TCR beta chain under discussion was sequenced for a study of monozygotic twins with inflammatory bowel disease. Reprocessing the 5' RACE reads, TCRdb reports a single entry for every CDR3 protein and omits DNA. The sample has roughly 300,000 distinct CDR3 sequences. The CDR3 spans 16 residues. V gene TRBV12-3 or TRBV12-4 combines with J gene TRBJ2-3; TCRdb returns TRBD2, unconfirmable since there is no DNA. The clonotype originates from a human donor with ulcerative colitis or Crohn's disease, or a healthy co-twin of an affected twin (not recorded which). Sequencing was done on a sample of blood. CDR3 loop: CASSSRPGTSTDTQYF.